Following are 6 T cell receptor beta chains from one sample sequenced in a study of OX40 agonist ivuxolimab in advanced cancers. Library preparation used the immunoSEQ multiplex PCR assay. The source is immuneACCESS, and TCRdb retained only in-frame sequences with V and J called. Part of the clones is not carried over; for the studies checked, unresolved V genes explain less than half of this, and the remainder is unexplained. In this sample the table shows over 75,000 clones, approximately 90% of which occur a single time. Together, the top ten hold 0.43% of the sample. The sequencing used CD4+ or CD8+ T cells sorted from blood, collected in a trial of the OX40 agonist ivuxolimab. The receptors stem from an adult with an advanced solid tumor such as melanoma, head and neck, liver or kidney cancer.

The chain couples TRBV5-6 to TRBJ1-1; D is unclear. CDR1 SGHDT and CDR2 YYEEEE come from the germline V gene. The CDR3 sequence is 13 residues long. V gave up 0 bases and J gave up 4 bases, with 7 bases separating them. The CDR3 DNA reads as TGTGCCAGCAGCTTGGAACCGAGCACTGAAGCTTTCTTT. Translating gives CASSLEPSTEAFF.

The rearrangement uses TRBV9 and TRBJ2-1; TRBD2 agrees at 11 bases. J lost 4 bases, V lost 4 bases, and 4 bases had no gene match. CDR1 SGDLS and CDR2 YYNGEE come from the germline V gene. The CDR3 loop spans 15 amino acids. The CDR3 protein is CASSLGLAGYNEQFF. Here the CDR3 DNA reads TGTGCCAGCAGCCTCGGACTAGCGGGTTACAATGAGCAGTTCTTC.

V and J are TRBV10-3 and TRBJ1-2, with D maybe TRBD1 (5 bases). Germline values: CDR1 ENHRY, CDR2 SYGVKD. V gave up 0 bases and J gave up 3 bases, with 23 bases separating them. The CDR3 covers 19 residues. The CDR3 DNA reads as TGTGCCATCAGTGAGTCTCATCGCCAGAGGCGGGGGGGAGACTATGGCTACACCTTC. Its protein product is CAISESHRQRRGGDYGYTF.

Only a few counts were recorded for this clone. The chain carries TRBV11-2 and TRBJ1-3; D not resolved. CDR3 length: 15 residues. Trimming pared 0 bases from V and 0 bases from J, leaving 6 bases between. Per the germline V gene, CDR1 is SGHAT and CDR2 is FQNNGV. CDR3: CASSLDDGSGNTIYF. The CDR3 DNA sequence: TGTGCCAGCAGCTTAGATGACGGCTCTGGAAACACCATATATTTT.

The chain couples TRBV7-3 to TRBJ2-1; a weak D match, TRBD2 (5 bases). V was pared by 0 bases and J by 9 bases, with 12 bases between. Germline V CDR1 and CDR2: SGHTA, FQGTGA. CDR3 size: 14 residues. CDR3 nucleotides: TGTGCCAGCAGCTTAACCCACAGACTAACTGAGCAGTTCTTC. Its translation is CASSLTHRLTEQFF.

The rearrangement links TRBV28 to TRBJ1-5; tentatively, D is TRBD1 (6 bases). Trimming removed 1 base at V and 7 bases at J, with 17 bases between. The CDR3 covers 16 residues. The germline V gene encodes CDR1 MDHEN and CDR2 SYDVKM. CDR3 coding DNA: TGTGCCAGCAGTTTATTTGGGGGGGCGTTCGGGCAGCCCCAGCATTTT. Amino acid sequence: CASSLFGGAFGQPQHF. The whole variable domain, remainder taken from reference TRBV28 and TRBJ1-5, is DVKVTQSSRYLVKRTGEKVFLECVQDMDHENMFWYRQDPGLGLRLIYFSYDVKMKEKGDIPEGYSVSREKKERFSLILESASTNQTSMYLCASSLFGGAFGQPQHFGDGTRLSIL.